Shown below are 16 T cell receptor beta chains from a single sample sequenced in a study of T cells in Graves' hyperthyroidism and ophthalmopathy (dated by TCRdb to 2018 to 2020). The library was made by multiplex PCR. Sequencer: Illumina HiSeq 2000. The TCR beta CDR3 regions were amplified from RNA transcripts. For the first round of RT-PCR on the TCR CDR3, the HTBI primer set was used together with the Qiagen OneStep RT-PCR kit. Starting from the raw public reads, TCRdb applied fastp trimming at Q25, assembled clones with MiXCR and retained in-frame beta chains. Merged by CDR3 protein, the rows form single entries marked with the most common genes and DNA. The sample includes about 400,000 distinct CDR3 sequences, with 14% to 15% observed a single time. The ten largest clones represent 30% to 35% of the sample. Sequencing used blood. The receptors derive from a woman under 40 with Graves' hyperthyroidism.

This clonotype was counted many times. This rearrangement joins TRBV2 to TRBJ2-1, with 10 positions matching TRBD2. J lost 1 base, V lost 6 bases, and 3 bases had no gene match. Germline V gives CDR1 SNHLY, CDR2 FYNNEI. The CDR3 spans 15 residues. CDR3 bases: TGTGCCAGCAGCGTACTAGCGGGATCCTACAATGAGCAGTTCTTC. Translation: CASSVLAGSYNEQFF. The full variable domain, with the rest looked up from reference TRBV2 and TRBJ2-1, is EPEVTQTPSHQVTQMGQEVILRCVPISNHLYFYWYRQILGQKVEFLVSFYNNEISEKSEIFDDQFSVERPDGSNFTLKIRSTKLEDSAMYFCASSVLAGSYNEQFFGPGTRLTVL.

This chain uses TRBV4-1 with TRBJ1-6; 7 bases are a match to TRBD1. This CDR3 has 15 residues. Unmatched junction bases numbered 3, after V lost 3 bases and J lost 4 bases. Per the germline V gene, CDR1 is MGHRA and CDR2 is YSYEKL. CDR3 in amino acids: CASSHGTAYNSPLHF. CDR3 bases: TGCGCCAGCAGCCACGGGACAGCGTATAATTCACCCCTCCACTTT.

The table lists this clonotype with many counts. This chain links TRBV10-3 with TRBJ2-1; 12 nucleotides agree with TRBD2. The CDR3 consists of 15 residues. In germline, CDR1 is ENHRY, CDR2 SYGVKD. J gave up 9 bases and V 3 bases, and 6 bases lay outside the gene matches. Here the CDR3 DNA reads TGTGCCATCAGTGAATACCTAGCGGGAGGGTCTGAGCAGTTCTTC. This codes for CAISEYLAGGSEQFF.

The sample holds many counts of this clonotype. The chain links TRBV12-3 or TRBV12-4 to TRBJ1-2; D unclear. Trimming shortened V by 5 bases and J by 3 bases, and 10 bases separated the two germline ends. CDR3 length: 13 residues. The CDR3 region is CASSPQLYYGYTF. DNA for the CDR3: TGTGCCAGCAGTCCACAGTTATACTATGGCTACACCTTC.

This clonotype was detected ten times or more. The rearrangement links TRBV18 to TRBJ2-7; 11 positions match TRBD2. Germline CDR1 is KGHSH and CDR2 is LQKENI. The V segment lost 4 bases and the J segment 3 bases; nucleotides outside the gene matches: 11. The CDR3 is made up of 17 amino acids. CDR3: CASSRTSGSGGLYEQYF. Written as DNA, the CDR3 is TGTGCCAGCTCACGCACTAGCGGGAGTGGGGGCCTCTACGAGCAGTACTTC.

Only one count was recorded for this clonotype. This chain uses TRBV6-1 with TRBJ1-2; 9 bases align to TRBD1. V lost 7 bases and J lost 7; bases outside the gene matches: 10. The CDR3 covers 14 residues. The germline CDR1 and CDR2 sequences are MNHNS and SASEGT. CDR3 sequence reads: CASTATGGGCGYTF. For the CDR3, the DNA is TGTGCCAGCACCGCGACAGGGGGAGGCTGTGGCTACACCTTC.

This clonotype showed up many times. This chain connects TRBV7-8 to TRBJ2-3; unclear D gene. CDR1 and CDR2 from the germline V gene are SGHVS and FQNEAQ. This CDR3 comprises 14 residues. V dropped 5 bases and J dropped 10 bases, with 19 bases sitting between them. The CDR3 region is CASSTYPVRAPQYF. CDR3 in DNA: TGTGCCAGCAGCACCTACCCTGTACGGGCACCGCAGTATTTT.

This CDR3 reads CASSVRSSGANVLTF. For the CDR3, the DNA is TGTGCCAGCAGCGTAAGGTCCTCTGGGGCCAACGTCCTGACTTTC. V and J are TRBV9 and TRBJ2-6; no clear D. Germline CDR1 is SGDLS and CDR2 is YYNGEE. The CDR3 loop spans 15 amino acids. V dropped 1 base and J dropped 0 bases, with 5 bases sitting between them.

This clonotype was picked up many times. Mismatch with germline at one junction end may stem from a read error. In DNA, the CDR3 is TGCGCCAGCAGCACTGGACAGGGGACAGATACGCAGTATTTT. Protein sequence: CASSTGQGTDTQYF. The genes are TRBV11-2 and TRBJ2-3; 9 nucleotides align to TRBD1. CDR3 size: 14 residues. From germline, CDR1 is SGHAT and CDR2 FQNNGV. Complete variable domain (other parts from reference TRBV11-2 and TRBJ2-3): EAGVAQSPRYKIIEKRQSVAFWCNPISGHATLYWYQQILGQGPKLLIQFQNNGVVDDSQLPKDRFSAERLKGVDSTLKIQPAKLEDSAVYLCASSTGQGTDTQYFGPGTRLTVL.

This clonotype has at least ten counts. This rearrangement joins TRBV6-1 to TRBJ2-3; 7 bases align to TRBD1. The CDR3 is made up of 14 amino acids. The trim removed 5 bases at V and 2 bases at J, leaving 4 bases unmatched. Per the germline V gene, CDR1 is MNHNS and CDR2 is SASEGT. This chain's CDR3 is CASSTGTDTDTQYF. The CDR3 DNA reads TGTGCCAGCAGTACCGGGACAGACACAGATACGCAGTATTTT.

This clonotype was detected ten times or more. The CDR3 DNA reads TGTGCCAGCAGTTTATCCGGGACTAGCATGAATGAGCAGTTCTTC. This translates into CASSLSGTSMNEQFF. The J gene is TRBJ2-1, the V gene TRBV28; 9 nucleotides agree with TRBD2. The CDR3 consists of 15 residues. Per the germline V gene, CDR1 is MDHEN and CDR2 is SYDVKM. The junction had 5 bases not matched to a gene; V was cut back by 1 base and J by 7 bases.

This clonotype appeared many times. This chain joins TRBV3-1 and TRBJ1-4; possibly TRBD1 for D (5 bases). This CDR3 spans 15 amino acids. Germline-derived CDR1 and CDR2 are LGHDT and YNNKEL (reference sequence). V was trimmed by 1 base and J by 4 bases, leaving 10 bases between them. The CDR3 region has the DNA TGTGCCAGCAGCCAAGTTGCAGGGTATAATGAAAAACTGTTTTTT. It yields the protein CASSQVAGYNEKLFF.

In this sample, this clonotype turned up many times. This chain links TRBV28 with TRBJ2-3; no reliable D call. The V end was cut by 3 bases, the J end by 0 bases, with 10 bases between. Germline V gene data show CDR1 as MDHEN and CDR2 as SYDVKM. The CDR3 runs 15 residues. CDR3 DNA: TGTGCCAGCAGTTTTATGCGAGGAAGCACAGATACGCAGTATTTT. It translates to CASSFMRGSTDTQYF.

This clonotype has ten or more counts. The rearrangement uses TRBV18 and TRBJ1-3; weak D call: TRBD1 (5 bases). Germline lookup yields CDR1 KGHSH and CDR2 LQKENI. The CDR3 spans 16 residues. Trimming pared 5 bases from V and 0 bases from J, leaving 14 bases between. CDR3 DNA sequence: TGTGCCAGCTCAGCGACCGGGACCGACTCTGGAAACACCATATATTTT. This gives the protein CASSATGTDSGNTIYF.

This chain joins TRBV18 and TRBJ1-6; D gene unclear. Germline CDR1 reads KGHSH; CDR2 reads LQKENI. Trimming took off 1 base at V and 6 bases at J, with 10 bases between the two ends. The CDR3 loop spans 15 amino acids. CDR3 nucleotides: TGTGCCAGCTCACCACAAGATTCTGGTAATTCACCCCTCCACTTT. This encodes CASSPQDSGNSPLHF.

In this sample, this clonotype turned up a few times. The chain joins TRBV3-1 to TRBJ2-7, with a possible D match to TRBD1 (6 bases). Germline CDR1 is LGHDT and CDR2 is YNNKEL (reference sequence). The CDR3 has 14 amino acids. The V gene lost 4 bases and the J gene lost 3 bases, with 13 bases spanning the gap. This CDR3 reads CASSPRDTHYEQYF. DNA of the CDR3: TGTGCCAGCAGCCCCCGGGACACCCACTACGAGCAGTACTTC.